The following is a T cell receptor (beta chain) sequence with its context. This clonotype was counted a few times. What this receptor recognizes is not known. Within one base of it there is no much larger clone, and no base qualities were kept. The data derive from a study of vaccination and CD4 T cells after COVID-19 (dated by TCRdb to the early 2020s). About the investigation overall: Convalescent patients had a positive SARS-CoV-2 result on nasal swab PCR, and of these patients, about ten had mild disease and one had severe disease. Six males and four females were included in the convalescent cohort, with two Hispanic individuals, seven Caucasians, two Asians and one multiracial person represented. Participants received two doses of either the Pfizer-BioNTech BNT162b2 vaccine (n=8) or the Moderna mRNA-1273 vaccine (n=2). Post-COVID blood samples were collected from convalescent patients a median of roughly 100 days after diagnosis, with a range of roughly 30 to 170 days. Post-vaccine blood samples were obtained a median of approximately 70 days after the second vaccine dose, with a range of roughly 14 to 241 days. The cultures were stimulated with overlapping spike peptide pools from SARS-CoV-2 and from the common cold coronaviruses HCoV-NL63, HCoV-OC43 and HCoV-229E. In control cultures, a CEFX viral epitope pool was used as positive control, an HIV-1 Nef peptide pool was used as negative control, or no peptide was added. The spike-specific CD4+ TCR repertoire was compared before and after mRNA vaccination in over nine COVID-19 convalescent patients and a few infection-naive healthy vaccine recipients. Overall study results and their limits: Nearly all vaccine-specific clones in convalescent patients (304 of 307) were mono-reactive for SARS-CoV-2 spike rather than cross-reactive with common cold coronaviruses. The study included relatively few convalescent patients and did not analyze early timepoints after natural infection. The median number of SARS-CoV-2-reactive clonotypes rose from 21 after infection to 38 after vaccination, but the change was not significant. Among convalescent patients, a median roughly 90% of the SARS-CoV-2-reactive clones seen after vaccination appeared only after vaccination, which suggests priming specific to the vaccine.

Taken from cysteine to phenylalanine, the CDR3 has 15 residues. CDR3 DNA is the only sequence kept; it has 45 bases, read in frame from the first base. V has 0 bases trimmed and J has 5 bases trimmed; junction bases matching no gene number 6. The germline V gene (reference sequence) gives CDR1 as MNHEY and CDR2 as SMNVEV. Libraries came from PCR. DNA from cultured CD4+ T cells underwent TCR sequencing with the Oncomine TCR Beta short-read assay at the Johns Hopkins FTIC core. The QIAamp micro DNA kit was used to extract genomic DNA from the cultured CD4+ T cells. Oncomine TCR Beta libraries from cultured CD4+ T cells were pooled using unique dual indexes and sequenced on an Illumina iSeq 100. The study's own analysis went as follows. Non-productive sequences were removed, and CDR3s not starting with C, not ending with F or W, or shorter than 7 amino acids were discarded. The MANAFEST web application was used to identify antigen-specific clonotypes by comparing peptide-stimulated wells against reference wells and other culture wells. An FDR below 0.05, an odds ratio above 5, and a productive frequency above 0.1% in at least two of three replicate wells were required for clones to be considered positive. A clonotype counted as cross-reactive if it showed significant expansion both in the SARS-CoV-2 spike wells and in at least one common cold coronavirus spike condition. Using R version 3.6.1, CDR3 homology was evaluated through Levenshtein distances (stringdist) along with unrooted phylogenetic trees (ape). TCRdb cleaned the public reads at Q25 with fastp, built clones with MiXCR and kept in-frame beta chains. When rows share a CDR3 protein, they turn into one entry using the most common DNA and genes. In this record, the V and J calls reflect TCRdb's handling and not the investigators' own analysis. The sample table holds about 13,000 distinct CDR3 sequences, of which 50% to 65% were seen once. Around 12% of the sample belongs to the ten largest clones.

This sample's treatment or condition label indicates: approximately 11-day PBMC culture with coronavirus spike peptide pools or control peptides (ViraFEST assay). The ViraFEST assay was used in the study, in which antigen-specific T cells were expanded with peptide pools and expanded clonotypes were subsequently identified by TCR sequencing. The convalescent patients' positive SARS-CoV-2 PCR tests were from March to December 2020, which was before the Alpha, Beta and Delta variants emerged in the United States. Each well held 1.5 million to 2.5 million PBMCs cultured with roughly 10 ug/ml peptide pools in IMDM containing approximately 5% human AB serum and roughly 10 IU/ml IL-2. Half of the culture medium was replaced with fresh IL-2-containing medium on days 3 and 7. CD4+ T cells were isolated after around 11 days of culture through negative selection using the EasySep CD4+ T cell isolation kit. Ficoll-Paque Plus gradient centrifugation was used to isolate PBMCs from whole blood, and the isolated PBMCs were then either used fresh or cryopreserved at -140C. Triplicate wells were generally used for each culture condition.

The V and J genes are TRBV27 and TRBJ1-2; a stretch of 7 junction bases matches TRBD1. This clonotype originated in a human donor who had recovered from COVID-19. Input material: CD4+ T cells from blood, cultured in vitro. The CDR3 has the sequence CASSLSGQWGYGYTF. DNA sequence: TGTGCCAGCAGTTTATCGGGACAGTGGGGTTATGGCTACACCTTC.